Listed here is a single TCR beta chain. The data stem from a study of blood T cell repertoires in COVID-19. Germline V CDR1 and CDR2: MNHEY, SVGAGI. The V segment lost 6 bases and the J segment 7 bases; nucleotides outside the gene matches: 11. This CDR3 spans 15 amino acids. The assay was immunoSEQ multiplex PCR, and TCRdb's table has in-frame clones only and misses some. The sample holds fewer than 350,000 clones, roughly nine tenths seen once. This TCR derives from a woman aged 25 to 39 with COVID-19, enrolled during active disease. This sequence joins TRBV6-5 and TRBJ2-3; 9 bases match TRBD2. Sequencing was carried out using peripheral blood. CDR3 protein: CASSRDGTSINTQYF. The CDR3, as DNA: TGTGCCAGCAGCCGAGACGGGACTAGCATCAATACGCAGTATTTT.